The present T cell receptor (beta chain) was sequenced within a study of cytomegalovirus exposure and HLA in healthy donors. Study outcomes and limitations: Some V segments, TRBV6-2 and TRBV6-3 among them, were indistinguishable and were therefore excluded. The study carried out a later analysis of TCR beta sequences. It associated around 17,000 of them with specific HLA alleles at a false discovery rate of 0.05.

With respect to this clone: The target antigen is unknown.

The CDR3 extends over 13 amino acids. From germline, CDR1 is SGHTS and CDR2 YDEGEE. V was pared by 3 bases and J by 5 bases, with 2 bases of the junction left unmatched. PCR used 60 Vbeta primers and 13 Jbeta primers. Using immunoSEQ multiplex PCR, the repertoire was profiled, and TCRdb retains in-frame clones only, with some absent. The sample includes approximately 210,000 clones. This sequence originates from a woman aged 25 to 39 in good health and CMV-seropositive. The V gene is TRBV5-8, the J gene TRBJ1-1, with 9 bases lining up with TRBD1. Sequenced material: PBMCs. The CDR3 reads CASSSDRGTEAFF. As DNA, the CDR3 is TGTGCCAGCAGCTCAGACAGGGGGACTGAAGCTTTCTTT. Combining the CDR3 with reference TRBV5-8 and TRBJ1-1 gives the whole variable domain EAGVTQSPTHLIKTRGQQATLRCSPISGHTSVYWYQQALGLGLQFLLWYDEGEERNRGNFPPRFSGRQFPNYSSELNVNALELEDSALYLCASSSDRGTEAFFGQGTRLTVV.